This T cell receptor beta chain was obtained from a study of CD8+ T cells in alopecia areata. The overall study: Treatment of the treated patients consisted of oral tofacitinib, 5 to 10 mg twice daily. People stayed on tofacitinib for 6 to 18 months, then stopped the drug for 6 months. Study results and caveats: Higher clonality and more expanded CD8+ clones appeared in lesional than normal scalp.

This clone was counted a few times. Its target is not known. RNA extraction and reverse transcription yielded cDNA as sequencing template. The table came from immunoSEQ multiplex PCR; TCRdb's copy has only in-frame clones and leaves some out. In the table there are 140,000 to 150,000 clones, around 49% of which are singletons. Both peripheral blood and punch biopsies of lesional scalp skin were obtained from patients who had alopecia areata. The clonotype originates from a human donor with alopecia areata. This specimen consisted of CD4+ T cells sorted from blood, obtained at week 0.

In DNA, the CDR3 is TGCAGCGTTGAGGAGCGACAGGCCACTGAAGCTTTCTTT. Translating it yields CSVEERQATEAFF. This chain joins TRBV29-1 and TRBJ1-1, with D perhaps matching TRBD1 (6 bases). Germline V CDR1 and CDR2: SQVTM, ANQGSEA. Trimming removed 3 bases from V and 4 bases from J, with 12 bases in between. The CDR3 is 13 amino acids.